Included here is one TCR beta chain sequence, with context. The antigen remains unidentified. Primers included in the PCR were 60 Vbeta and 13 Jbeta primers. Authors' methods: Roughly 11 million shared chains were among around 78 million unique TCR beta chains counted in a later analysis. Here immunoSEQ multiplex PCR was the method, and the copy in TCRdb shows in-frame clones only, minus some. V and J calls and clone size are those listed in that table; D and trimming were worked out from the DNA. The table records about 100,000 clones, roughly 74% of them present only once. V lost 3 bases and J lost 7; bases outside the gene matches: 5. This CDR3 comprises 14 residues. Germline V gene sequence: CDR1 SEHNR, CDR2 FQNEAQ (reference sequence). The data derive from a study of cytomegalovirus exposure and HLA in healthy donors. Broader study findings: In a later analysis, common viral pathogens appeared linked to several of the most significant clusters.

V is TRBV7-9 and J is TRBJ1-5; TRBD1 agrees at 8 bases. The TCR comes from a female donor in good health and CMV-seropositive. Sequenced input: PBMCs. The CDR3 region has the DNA TGTGCCAGCAGCTTTGGACAGGGTGGCCAGCCCCAGCATTTT. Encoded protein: CASSFGQGGQPQHF.